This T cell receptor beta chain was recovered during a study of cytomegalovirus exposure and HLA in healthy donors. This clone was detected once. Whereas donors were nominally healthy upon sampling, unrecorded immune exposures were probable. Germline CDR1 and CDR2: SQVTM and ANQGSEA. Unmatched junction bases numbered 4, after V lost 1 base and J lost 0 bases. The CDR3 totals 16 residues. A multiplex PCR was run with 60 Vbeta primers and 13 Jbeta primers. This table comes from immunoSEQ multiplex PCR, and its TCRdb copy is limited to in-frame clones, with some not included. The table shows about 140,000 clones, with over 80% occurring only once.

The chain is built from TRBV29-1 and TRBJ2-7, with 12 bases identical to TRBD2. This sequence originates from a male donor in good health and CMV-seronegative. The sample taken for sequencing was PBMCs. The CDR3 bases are TGCAGCGTTGAAGGGACTAGCGGGGCAAGCTCCTACGAGCAGTACTTC. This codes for CSVEGTSGASSYEQYF.